Following are 13 T cell receptor beta chains from one sample sequenced in a study of breast tumors, draining lymph nodes, adjacent tissues. TCRdb re-analysed the multiplex PCR reads in MiXCR, keeping a single row per CDR3 protein. The sample has 170,000 or so distinct CDR3 sequences, about 30% seen once. Breast cancer patients provided tissue from their axillary draining lymph nodes. Sample: axillary lymph node tissue. The source of these receptors is a female donor with breast cancer. Some clones in this sample may be carry-over from other donors' samples.

Details on this clonotype: A single base separates this from a much larger clone, so it may be a read error. This chain uses TRBV4-1 with TRBJ2-3; a possible D gene is TRBD2 (6 bases). The CDR3 length is 16 residues. CDR1 is MGHRA, CDR2 YSYEKL, per germline. CDR3 nucleotide sequence: TGTGCCAGCAGCCCCCCGGGCGCGGGAAGCACAGATACGCAGTATTTT. Protein: CASSPPGAGSTDTQYF.

This clonotype was seen many times. This chain uses TRBV7-3 with TRBJ2-1; 14 bases fit TRBD2. CDR3 length: 16 amino acids. Trimming cost V 3 bases and J 4 bases; bases outside gene matches: 2. Germline assignment: CDR1 SGHTA and CDR2 FQGTGA. Written as DNA, the CDR3 is TGTGCCAGCAGCTTGACTAGCGGGGGGGGTTACAATGAGCAGTTCTTC. Translation gives CASSLTSGGGYNEQFF.

The CDR3 coding sequence is TGCGCCAGCAGCTTGGGGCTGGGGCGAGGAGAGACCCAGTACTTC. It translates to CASSLGLGRGETQYF. V and J are TRBV5-1 and TRBJ2-5, with D possibly matching TRBD1 (5 bases). The CDR3 spans 15 residues. The V end was cut by 0 bases, the J end by 4 bases, with 13 bases between. CDR1 and CDR2 (germline): SGHRS, YFSETQ.

This clonotype was seen only a few times. A clone one base away is much larger, so this may be a read error. The DNA is omitted, as the CDR3 cannot be located on it reliably, and the CDR3 follows TCRdb's listing. The chain recombines TRBV5-4 with TRBJ1-2. The CDR3 spans 15 residues, counting both ends. Germline CDR1 and CDR2: SGHNT and YYREEE (reference sequence). CDR3: CASSFAMGSRYGCTF.

This clonotype was seen repeatedly, ten times or more. This chain links TRBV9 with TRBJ2-7, with 8 bases lining up with TRBD2. Germline V gene data show CDR1 as SGDLS and CDR2 as YYNGEE. V lost 2 bases to trimming and J lost 0 bases; unmatched junction nucleotides: 10. The CDR3 extends over 17 amino acids. CDR3 residues: CASSVGRSSGNSYEQYF. CDR3 DNA sequence: TGTGCCAGCAGCGTGGGTCGGAGTAGCGGGAACTCCTACGAGCAGTACTTC.

This clonotype was detected many times. The rearrangement uses TRBV20-1 and TRBJ2-7, with 10 bases identical to TRBD1. V gave up 7 bases and J gave up 7 bases; unmatched junction bases: 13. The CDR3 extends over 14 amino acids. In germline, CDR1 is DFQATT, CDR2 SNEGSKA (reference sequence). CDR3 sequence reads: CSVPGQGTHGEQYF. The CDR3 bases are TGCAGTGTCCCGGGACAGGGGACGCATGGGGAGCAGTACTTC.

This clonotype was seen ten or more times. One end of the junction fails to match germline, which may point to a read error. The chain carries TRBV7-7 and TRBJ2-2; 7 bases are shared with TRBD2. The germline V gene has CDR1 SSHAT and CDR2 FNYEAQ (reference sequence). This CDR3 is 14 amino acids long. CDR3 region: CASSPTSAGGELFF. The CDR3 bases are TGTGCTAGCAGTCCCACTAGCGCGGGCGGGGAGCTGTTTTTT.

Only a few counts were recorded for this clonotype. The rearrangement uses TRBV18 and TRBJ2-1; possibly TRBD2 for D (5 bases). The CDR3 extends over 12 amino acids. In germline, CDR1 is KGHSH, CDR2 LQKENI. V was trimmed by 3 bases and J by 8 bases, leaving 8 bases between them. CDR3 sequence (DNA): TGTGCCAGCTCACCTGAGGGTTATGAGCAGTTCTTC. It is translated as CASSPEGYEQFF.

Only one count was recorded for this clonotype. At one end, the junction sequence differs from germline, possibly due to a read error. The CDR3, as DNA: TGTGCCAGCAGGAAGGGACAAGAAAAACTGTTT. It codes for CASRKGQEKLF. This chain uses TRBV2 with TRBJ1-4; maybe TRBD1 (6 bases). Germline-derived CDR1 and CDR2 are SNHLY and FYNNEI. This CDR3 spans 11 amino acids.

This clonotype is a singleton in its sample. The chain combines TRBV7-2 with TRBJ1-1, with no clear D. Trimming removed 4 bases from V and 0 bases from J, with 3 bases in between. The CDR3 is 12 residues long. CDR1 and CDR2 (germline): SGHTA, FQGNSA. CDR3 nucleotide sequence: TGTGCCAGCAGCTATTTGAACACTGAAGCTTTCTTT. It yields the protein CASSYLNTEAFF.

This clonotype was observed at least ten times. The rearrangement joins TRBV6-5 to TRBJ2-7, with TRBD2 matching over 7 bases. The V segment lost 5 bases and the J segment 7 bases; nucleotides outside the gene matches: 11. This CDR3 spans 14 amino acids. Germline V CDR1 and CDR2: MNHEY, SVGAGI. The CDR3 sequence: CASSRRGGWMEQYF. As DNA, the CDR3 is TGTGCCAGCAGTAGGCGGGGAGGGTGGATGGAGCAGTACTTC.

This clonotype has at least ten counts. The chain recombines TRBV9 with TRBJ2-5, with 8 bases identical to TRBD1. Losses at the gene ends were 4 bases for V and 3 bases for J; bases not matched to a gene: 5. The CDR3 has 14 amino acids. Germline V CDR1 and CDR2: SGDLS, YYNGEE. As DNA, the CDR3 is TGTGCCAGCAGCTACTCGACAGGGGAAGAGACCCAGTACTTC. Encoded protein: CASSYSTGEETQYF. The full variable domain, completed using reference TRBV9 and TRBJ2-5, is DSGVTQTPKHLITATGQRVTLRCSPRSGDLSVYWYQQSLDQGLQFLIQYYNGEERAKGNILERFSAQQFPDLHSELNLSSLELGDSALYFCASSYSTGEETQYFGPGTRLLVL.

With respect to this clonotype: A much larger clone differs from this one at a single base, so this may be a read error. The conserved final phenylalanine or tryptophan is absent from the CDR3, which likely points to a read error. The CDR3 DNA reads as TGTGCCAGCAGACAGGGAGAATACGAGCAGTACCTC. This sequence encodes CASRQGEYEQYL. The rearrangement uses TRBV2 and TRBJ2-7, with a tentative D call TRBD1 (6 bases). Trimming left V 6 bases short and J 4 bases short, with 10 bases between. Germline V CDR1 and CDR2: SNHLY, FYNNEI. CDR3 length: 12 amino acids.